This is a list of T cell receptor beta chains from one sample in a study of shared clonotypes between healthy human individuals. Libraries were prepared by immunoSEQ multiplex PCR; TCRdb keeps only in-frame clonotypes and omits some of them. The sample has 2,500,000 or so clones, over 85% seen once. The material sequenced was naive CD4+ T cells sorted from blood. Source of these receptors: a man younger than 30 in good health. CDR3s include the opening cysteine and the closing phenylalanine or tryptophan. A D gene is named only where the DNA matches it firmly. Clone size is shown for a subset of rows, as once, few, many or a class of expanded clone.

TRBV6-5	TRBJ1-6	NA	NA	CASGRMNSPLHF	TGTGCCAGCGGCCGGATGAATTCACCCCTCCACTTT
TRBV30	TRBJ1-1	NA	once	CAWGGDDTEAFF	TGTGCCTGGGGTGGGGACGACACTGAAGCTTTCTTT
TRBV6-5	TRBJ2-7	NA	once	CASRKGQNYEQYF	TGTGCCAGCAGGAAGGGACAAAACTACGAGCAGTACTTC
TRBV25-1	TRBJ2-3	TRBD1	NA	CASSELLGTGITDTQYF	TGTGCCAGCAGTGAACTTCTCGGGACAGGGATCACAGATACGCAGTATTTT
TRBV6-5	TRBJ2-7	TRBD2	NA	CASTSEGTYEQYF	TGTGCCAGTACTAGCGAGGGGACCTACGAGCAGTACTTC
TRBV28	TRBJ2-1	TRBD2	NA	CASLRSGGAGSYNEQFF	TGTGCCAGCCTACGTAGCGGGGGGGCGGGATCCTACAATGAGCAGTTCTTC
TRBV6-1	TRBJ2-1	TRBD2	NA	CASSEATSGRRGEQFF	TGTGCCAGCAGTGAAGCAACTAGCGGGAGGCGGGGTGAGCAGTTCTTC
TRBV11-3	TRBJ1-1	NA	NA	CASSLDGREAFF	TGTGCCAGCAGCTTAGATGGCCGTGAAGCTTTCTTT
TRBV14	TRBJ2-2	NA	NA	CASSQDGGQAGELFF	TGTGCCAGCAGCCAAGATGGAGGTCAGGCCGGGGAGCTGTTTTTT
TRBV5-4	TRBJ2-3	TRBD2	NA	CASSLEASGRATQYF	TGTGCCAGCAGCCTGGAGGCTTCCGGGAGGGCAACGCAGTATTTT
TRBV19	TRBJ1-6	TRBD1	NA	CASRHGQGIDSPLHF	TGTGCCAGTAGACATGGACAGGGAATCGATTCACCCCTCCACTTT
TRBV19	TRBJ2-3	NA	NA	CASSIYSGTDTQYF	TGTGCCAGTAGTATCTATTCCGGGACAGATACGCAGTATTTT
TRBV2	TRBJ1-2	NA	NA	CASRTQGSYGYTF	TGTGCCAGCAGAACACAGGGTTCCTATGGCTACACCTTC
TRBV10-3	TRBJ1-5	NA	few	CAISEGGDSNQPQHF	TGTGCCATCAGTGAGGGGGGGGATAGCAATCAGCCCCAGCATTTT
TRBV28	TRBJ1-1	NA	NA	CASIEGMNTEAFF	TGTGCCAGCATTGAGGGGATGAACACTGAAGCTTTCTTT
TRBV6-5	TRBJ1-5	NA	NA	CASSPDSNQPQHF	TGTGCCAGCAGCCCTGACAGCAATCAGCCCCAGCATTTT
TRBV11-3	TRBJ2-4	NA	NA	CASSLEFGAAQYF	TGTGCCAGCAGCTTAGAGTTTGGGGCAGCGCAGTACTTC
TRBV9	TRBJ2-1	NA	NA	CASSVAGVNEQFF	TGTGCCAGCAGCGTTGCAGGAGTCAATGAGCAGTTCTTC
TRBV27	TRBJ2-2	NA	once	CASSRNTGELFF	TGTGCCAGCAGCAGAAACACCGGGGAGCTGTTTTTT
TRBV6-1	TRBJ2-7	TRBD1	NA	CASRSPGTGSREQYF	TGTGCCAGCAGATCCCCCGGGACAGGGAGTCGCGAGCAGTACTTC